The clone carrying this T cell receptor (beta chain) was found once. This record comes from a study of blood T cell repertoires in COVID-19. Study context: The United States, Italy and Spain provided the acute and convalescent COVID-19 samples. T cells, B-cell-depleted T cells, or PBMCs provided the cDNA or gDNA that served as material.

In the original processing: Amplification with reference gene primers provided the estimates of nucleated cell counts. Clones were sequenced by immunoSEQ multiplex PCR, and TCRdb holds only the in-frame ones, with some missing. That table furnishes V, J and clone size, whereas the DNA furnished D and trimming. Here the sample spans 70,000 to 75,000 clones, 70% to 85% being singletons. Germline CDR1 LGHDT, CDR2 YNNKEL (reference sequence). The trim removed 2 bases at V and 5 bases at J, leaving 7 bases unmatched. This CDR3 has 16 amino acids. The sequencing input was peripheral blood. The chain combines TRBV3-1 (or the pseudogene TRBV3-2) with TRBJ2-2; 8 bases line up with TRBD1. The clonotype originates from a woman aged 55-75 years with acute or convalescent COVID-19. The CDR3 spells CASSQPWTGMTGELFF. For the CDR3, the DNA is TGTGCCAGCAGCCAACCCTGGACAGGGATGACCGGGGAGCTGTTTTTT.